The sequence of this T cell receptor (beta chain) was determined in a study of blood T cells in healthy people across ages. Notes on the study in general: Greater diversity and more naive CD4+ cells were seen in long-lived donors than in aged donors.

Drawn from each donor were roughly 10 milliliters of peripheral blood. Samples each yielded at least 5.5 micrograms of total RNA. Remarks on this clonotype: Its specificity is not known.

The germline V gene has CDR1 SQVTM and CDR2 ANQGSEA. J gave up 5 bases and V 7 bases, and 8 bases lay outside the gene matches. The length of the CDR3 is 13 residues. Sample-barcoded 5' priming and a J-beta primer mix drove a second PCR of roughly 7 to 11 cycles. TCRdb used MiXCR to reprocess the 5' RACE reads, holding one entry per CDR3 protein. The repertoire includes about 620,000 distinct CDR3 sequences, 45% to 60% of them detected once, and approximately 12% sits in the top ten. The specimen was blood. The chain combines TRBV29-1 with TRBJ2-5, with 9 positions matching TRBD1. The receptor was derived from a woman of 80 years or more in good health. CDR3 bases: TGCAGCGCCGTACAGGGGGCTGCGGAGACCCAGTACTTC. This sequence encodes CSAVQGAAETQYF.